The 16 T cell receptor beta chains listed next were all sequenced from one sample in a study of shared clonotypes between healthy human individuals (dated by TCRdb to 2018 to 2021). Libraries came from the immunoSEQ multiplex PCR assay. TCRdb limited this immuneACCESS table to in-frame rearrangements with V and J called. A share of clones is missing; checked studies link under half to unresolved V genes, and the rest is unexplained. The sample records about 1.5 million clones, approximately 98% of which are singletons. The ten largest clones add up to around 0.47% of the sample. The material sequenced was naive CD4+ T cells sorted from blood. According to the study, the label for this sample's cell subset or site signals: CD45RA+ positively selected. The receptors come from a man aged 30-40 years in good health.

The V call is TRBV4-1, the J call TRBJ1-1; no clear D gene. Germline CDR1 MGHRA, CDR2 YSYEKL. V lost 4 bases, J lost 5 bases, and 14 bases lay in between. The CDR3 runs to 14 residues. CDR3 residues: CASSPSAALTEAFF. In nucleotides, the CDR3 is TGCGCCAGCAGCCCCTCGGCCGCGCTAACTGAAGCTTTCTTT.

This rearrangement joins TRBV27 to TRBJ2-7; no clear D gene. This CDR3 is built from 13 residues. The V end was cut by 5 bases, the J end by 6 bases, with 14 bases between. Germline CDR1 MNHEY, CDR2 SMNVEV (reference sequence). The CDR3 DNA reads TGTGCCAGCAGTATGGAGCCAGGAACCGAGCAGTACTTC. Its protein is CASSMEPGTEQYF.

V gene TRBV18 combines with J gene TRBJ1-1; 8 bases fit TRBD1. The CDR3 loop spans 16 amino acids. Per germline, CDR1 KGHSH and CDR2 LQKENI. Trimming at V came to 4 bases and at J to 0 bases, leaving 7 bases not matched to a gene. CDR3 nucleotide sequence: TGTGCCAGCTCACGTCAGCCGGACAGGGTGAACACTGAAGCTTTCTTT. This encodes CASSRQPDRVNTEAFF.

On this clone: At the DNA level, this CDR3 is encoded by other sequences in the same sample as well. The chain's CDR3 is CATSRDRGYEQYF. The DNA of the CDR3 is TGTGCCACCAGCAGAGATAGGGGCTACGAGCAGTACTTC. The chain couples TRBV15 to TRBJ2-7; possible D gene TRBD1, 5 bases. Looked up from germline, CDR1 is LNHNV and CDR2 is YYDKDF (reference sequence). The CDR3 extends over 13 amino acids. Between the trimmed V and J ends, which lost 0 bases and 3 bases, there was a span of 6 bases.

This clone was seen a single time. The chain combines TRBV7-9 with TRBJ1-3; D gene uncertain. CDR1 SEHNR and CDR2 FQNEAQ come from the germline V gene (reference sequence). V was cut by 7 bases and J by 2 bases, with 12 bases left in between. This CDR3 region has 14 residues. The CDR3, as DNA: TGTGCCAGCAACAGAGGAGCAGCTGGAAACACCATATATTTT. Amino acids: CASNRGAAGNTIYF.

The chain couples TRBV5-1 to TRBJ1-2; D remains ambiguous. Germline CDR1 is SGHRS and CDR2 is YFSETQ. The V end was cut by 1 base, the J end by 6 bases, with 16 bases between. The CDR3 runs to 15 residues. CDR3 loop: CASSLSEWLPDGYTF. The CDR3 region has the DNA TGCGCCAGCAGCTTGAGTGAATGGTTACCGGATGGCTACACCTTC.

The chain joins TRBV7-3 to TRBJ2-3; D call uncertain. Germline CDR1 is SGHTA and CDR2 is FQGTGA. Deletions cut 8 bases from V and 2 bases from J, with 11 bases between. The CDR3 spans 13 residues. DNA for the CDR3: TGTGCCAGCTCCAAAAGTCACACAGATACGCAGTATTTT. Protein product: CASSKSHTDTQYF.

The V call is TRBV30, the J call TRBJ1-4; maybe TRBD1 (6 bases). The CDR3 is made up of 12 amino acids. The V and J ends lost 7 bases and 4 bases respectively, with 10 bases between them. CDR1 is GTSNPN, CDR2 SVGIG, per germline (reference sequence). CDR3 loop: CASRTDNEKLFF. The DNA of the CDR3 is TGTGCCTCACGGACAGATAATGAAAAACTGTTTTTT.

The CDR3 DNA reads as TGCGCCAGCAGCTTCACCCTAGCGGAGACCTACGAGCAGTACTTC. Its translation: CASSFTLAETYEQYF. This rearrangement joins TRBV5-1 to TRBJ2-7, with TRBD2 identical over 7 bases. From germline, CDR1 is SGHRS and CDR2 YFSETQ. The junction had 7 bases not matched to a gene; V was cut back by 2 bases and J by 2 bases. This CDR3 region has 15 residues.

The CDR3 sequence is CASSRDSSDTEAFF. The CDR3 nucleotides are TGTGCCAGCTCACGGGACAGTTCTGACACTGAAGCTTTCTTT. The genes are TRBV18 and TRBJ1-1, with 7 nucleotides matching TRBD1. With V trimmed by 4 bases and J by 3 bases, 5 bases remained unmatched. The germline gives CDR1 KGHSH, CDR2 LQKENI. There are 14 residues in the CDR3.

This rearrangement joins TRBV5-4 to TRBJ2-1, with 8 bases that match TRBD2. Germline assignment: CDR1 SGHNT and CDR2 YYREEE (reference sequence). The CDR3 sequence is 17 residues long. V shed 4 bases and J 9 bases; nucleotides not matched to a gene: 18. Written as DNA, the CDR3 is TGTGCCAGCAGCCAGGGAGGGGTGAGCGGGAGCGGAAGTGAGCAGTTCTTC. It translates to CASSQGGVSGSGSEQFF.

The V and J genes are TRBV27 and TRBJ1-2; TRBD1 is a possible D gene (5 bases). The CDR3 runs 14 residues. Germline-derived CDR1 and CDR2 are MNHEY and SMNVEV (reference sequence). The ends were cut back, 3 bases at V and 5 bases at J, with 13 bases in the middle. The CDR3 region has the DNA TGTGCCAGCAGTTTGAATGGGGCAGCATATGGCTACACCTTC. Translating it yields CASSLNGAAYGYTF.

The rearrangement uses TRBV19 and TRBJ2-7; 10 nucleotides agree with TRBD1. Germline CDR1 LNHDA, CDR2 SQIVND (reference sequence). The CDR3 runs 14 residues. J gave up 6 bases and V 6 bases, and 8 bases lay outside the gene matches. Here the CDR3 DNA reads TGTGCCAGTAGAACAACCGGGACAGGGGCCGAGCAGTACTTC. It codes for CASRTTGTGAEQYF.

The chain has TRBV2 and TRBJ2-7; D is unresolved. The V gene lost 8 bases and the J gene lost 1 base, with 12 bases spanning the gap. The CDR3 consists of 13 residues. Germline assignment: CDR1 SNHLY and CDR2 FYNNEI. CDR3 in amino acids: CASLGPDSYEQYF. The CDR3 nucleotides are TGTGCCAGCCTCGGCCCGGATTCCTACGAGCAGTACTTC.

The J gene is TRBJ2-7, the V gene TRBV19; TRBD2 is a possible D gene (5 bases). V dropped 2 bases and J dropped 5 bases, with 10 bases sitting between them. The CDR3 covers 13 residues. Germline V gene data show CDR1 as LNHDA and CDR2 as SQIVND (reference sequence). The CDR3 region has the DNA TGTGCCAGTAGTATACGGGCGAGGGACGAGCAGTACTTC. Translating gives CASSIRARDEQYF.

The chain combines TRBV7-2 with TRBJ2-2; D assignment may be TRBD1 or TRBD2 (5 bases each). The CDR3 length is 18 residues. The V gene lost 1 base and the J gene lost 1 base, with 16 bases spanning the gap. The germline gives CDR1 SGHTA, CDR2 FQGNSA. This CDR3 reads CASSLVLGRRLNTGELFF. In DNA, the CDR3 is TGTGCCAGCAGCTTAGTTTTGGGACGGAGGTTGAACACCGGGGAGCTGTTTTTT. The whole variable domain, remainder taken from reference TRBV7-2 and TRBJ2-2, is GAGVSQSPSNKVTEKGKDVELRCDPISGHTALYWYRQSLGQGLEFLIYFQGNSAPDKSGLPSDRFSAERTGGSVSTLTIQRTQQEDSAVYLCASSLVLGRRLNTGELFFGEGSRLTVL.